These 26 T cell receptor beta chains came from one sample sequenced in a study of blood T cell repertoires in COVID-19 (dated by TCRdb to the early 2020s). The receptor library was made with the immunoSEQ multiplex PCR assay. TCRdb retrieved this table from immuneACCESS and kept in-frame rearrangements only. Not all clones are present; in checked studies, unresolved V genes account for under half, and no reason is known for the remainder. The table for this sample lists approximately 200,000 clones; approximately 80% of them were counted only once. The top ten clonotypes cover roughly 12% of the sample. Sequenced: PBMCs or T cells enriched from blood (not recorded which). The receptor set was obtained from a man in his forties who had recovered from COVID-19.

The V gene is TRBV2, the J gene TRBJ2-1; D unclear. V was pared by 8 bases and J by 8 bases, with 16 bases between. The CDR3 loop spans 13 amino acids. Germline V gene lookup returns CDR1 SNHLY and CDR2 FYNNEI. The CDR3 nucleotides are TGTGCCAGCCGACCAGCGAGCGTCGATGAGCAGTTCTTC. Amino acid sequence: CASRPASVDEQFF.

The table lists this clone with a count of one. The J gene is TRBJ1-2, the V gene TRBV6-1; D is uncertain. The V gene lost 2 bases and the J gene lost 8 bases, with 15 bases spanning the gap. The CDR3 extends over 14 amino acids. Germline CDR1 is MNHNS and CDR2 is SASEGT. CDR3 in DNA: TGTGCCAGCAGTGAACGCGGGGAAGGGTACGGCTACACCTTC. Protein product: CASSERGEGYGYTF.

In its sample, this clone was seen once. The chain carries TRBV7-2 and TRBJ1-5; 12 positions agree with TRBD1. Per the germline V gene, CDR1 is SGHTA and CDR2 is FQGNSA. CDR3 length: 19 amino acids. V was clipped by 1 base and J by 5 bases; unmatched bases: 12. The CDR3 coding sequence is TGTGCCAGCAGCTTAGACGACCGGGACAGGGGGCGCGTAGATCAGCCCCAGCATTTT. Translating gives CASSLDDRDRGRVDQPQHF.

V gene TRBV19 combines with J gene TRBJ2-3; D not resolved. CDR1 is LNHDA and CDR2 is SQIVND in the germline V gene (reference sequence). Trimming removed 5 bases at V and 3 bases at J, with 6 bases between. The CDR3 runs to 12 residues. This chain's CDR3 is CASSGETDTQYF. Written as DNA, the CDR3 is TGTGCCAGTAGTGGAGAAACAGATACGCAGTATTTT.

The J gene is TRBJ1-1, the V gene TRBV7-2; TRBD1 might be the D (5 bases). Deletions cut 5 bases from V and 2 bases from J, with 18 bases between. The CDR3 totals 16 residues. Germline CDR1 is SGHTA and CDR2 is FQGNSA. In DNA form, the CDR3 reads TGTGCCAGCAGCCCGGCGGGGGGATTGGAAAACACTGAAGCTTTCTTT. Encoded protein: CASSPAGGLENTEAFF. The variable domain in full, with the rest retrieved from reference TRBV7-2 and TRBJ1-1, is GAGVSQSPSNKVTEKGKDVELRCDPISGHTALYWYRQSLGQGLEFLIYFQGNSAPDKSGLPSDRFSAERTGGSVSTLTIQRTQQEDSAVYLCASSPAGGLENTEAFFGQGTRLTVV.

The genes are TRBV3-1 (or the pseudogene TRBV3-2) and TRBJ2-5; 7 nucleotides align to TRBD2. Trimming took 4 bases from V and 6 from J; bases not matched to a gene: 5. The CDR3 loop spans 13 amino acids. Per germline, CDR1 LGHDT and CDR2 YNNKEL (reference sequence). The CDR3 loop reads CASSPGLLKTQYF. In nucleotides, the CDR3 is TGTGCCAGCAGCCCGGGACTATTAAAGACCCAGTACTTC.

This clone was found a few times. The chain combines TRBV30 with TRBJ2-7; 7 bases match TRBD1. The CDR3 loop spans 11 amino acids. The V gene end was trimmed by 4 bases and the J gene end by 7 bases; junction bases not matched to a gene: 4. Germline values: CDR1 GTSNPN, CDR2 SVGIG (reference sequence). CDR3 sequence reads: CAWTTGVEQYF. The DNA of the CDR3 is TGTGCCTGGACCACAGGGGTAGAGCAGTACTTC.

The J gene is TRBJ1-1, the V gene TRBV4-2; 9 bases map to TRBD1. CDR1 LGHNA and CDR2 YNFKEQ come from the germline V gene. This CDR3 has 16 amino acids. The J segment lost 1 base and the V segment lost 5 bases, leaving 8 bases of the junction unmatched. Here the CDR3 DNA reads TGTGCCAGCAGCTCACCGGGACAGGGACCGAACACTGAAGCTTTCTTT. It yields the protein CASSSPGQGPNTEAFF.

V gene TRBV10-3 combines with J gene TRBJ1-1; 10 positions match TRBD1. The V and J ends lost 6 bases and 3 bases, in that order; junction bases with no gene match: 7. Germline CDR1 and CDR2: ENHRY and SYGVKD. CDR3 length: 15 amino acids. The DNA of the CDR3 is TGTGCCATCAGGAGACAGGGGGCTGGGGACACTGAAGCTTTCTTT. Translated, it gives CAIRRQGAGDTEAFF.

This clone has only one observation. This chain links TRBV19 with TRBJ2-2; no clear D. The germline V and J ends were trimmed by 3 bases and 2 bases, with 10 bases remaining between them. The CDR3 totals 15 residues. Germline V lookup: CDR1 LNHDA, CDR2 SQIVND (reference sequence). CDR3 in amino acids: CASSIRILNTGELFF. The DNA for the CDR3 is TGTGCCAGTAGTATTCGAATACTCAACACCGGGGAGCTGTTTTTT.

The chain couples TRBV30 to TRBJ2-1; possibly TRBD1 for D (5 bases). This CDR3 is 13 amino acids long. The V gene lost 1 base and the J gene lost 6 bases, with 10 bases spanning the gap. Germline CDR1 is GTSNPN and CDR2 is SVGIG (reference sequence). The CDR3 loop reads CAWSGQGFNEQFF. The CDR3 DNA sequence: TGTGCCTGGAGTGGGCAGGGCTTCAATGAGCAGTTCTTC.

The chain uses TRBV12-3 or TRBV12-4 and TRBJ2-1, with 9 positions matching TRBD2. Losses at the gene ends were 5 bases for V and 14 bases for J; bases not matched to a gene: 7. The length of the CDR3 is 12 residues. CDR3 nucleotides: TGTGCCAGCAGTGACCGGGGCGGGAGGGAGTTCTTC. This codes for CASSDRGGREFF.

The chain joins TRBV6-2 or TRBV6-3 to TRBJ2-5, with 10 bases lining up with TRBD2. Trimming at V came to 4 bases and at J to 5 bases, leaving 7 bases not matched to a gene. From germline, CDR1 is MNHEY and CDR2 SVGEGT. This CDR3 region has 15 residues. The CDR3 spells CASSSKTSGWETQYF. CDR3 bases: TGTGCCAGCAGTTCTAAGACTAGCGGGTGGGAGACCCAGTACTTC.

CDR3 region: CASSDSGGRYNEQFF. The CDR3 DNA reads as TGTGCCAGCAGTGACTCTGGCGGCCGGTACAATGAGCAGTTCTTC. V gene TRBV6-4 combines with J gene TRBJ2-1; D call uncertain. V shed 0 bases and J shed 4 bases, with 10 bases lying between them. Germline V gene sequence: CDR1 MRHNA, CDR2 SNTAGT. The CDR3 is 15 amino acids.

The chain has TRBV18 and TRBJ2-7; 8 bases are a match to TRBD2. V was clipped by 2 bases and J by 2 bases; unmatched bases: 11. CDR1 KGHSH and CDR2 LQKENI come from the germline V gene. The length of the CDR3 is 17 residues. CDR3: CASSPVLAGNGTYEQYF. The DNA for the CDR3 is TGTGCCAGCTCACCAGTCCTAGCGGGTAACGGAACCTACGAGCAGTACTTC.

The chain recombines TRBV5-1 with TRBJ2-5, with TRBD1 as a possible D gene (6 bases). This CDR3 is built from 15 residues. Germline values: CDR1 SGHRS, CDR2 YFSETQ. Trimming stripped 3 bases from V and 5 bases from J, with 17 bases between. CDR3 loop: CASSYGQGPPETQYF. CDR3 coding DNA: TGCGCCAGCAGCTACGGCCAGGGGCCGCCGGAGACCCAGTACTTC.

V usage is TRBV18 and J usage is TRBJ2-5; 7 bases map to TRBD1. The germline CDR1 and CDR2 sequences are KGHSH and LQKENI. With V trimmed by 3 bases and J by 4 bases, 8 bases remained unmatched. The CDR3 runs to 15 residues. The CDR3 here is CASSPNSPGGETQYF. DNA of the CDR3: TGTGCCAGCTCACCGAATTCTCCAGGGGGAGAGACCCAGTACTTC.

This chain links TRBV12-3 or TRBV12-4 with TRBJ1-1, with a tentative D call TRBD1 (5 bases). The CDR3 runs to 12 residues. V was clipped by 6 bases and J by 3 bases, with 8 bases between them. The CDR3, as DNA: TGTGCCAGCAGCGCAGGGTACACTGAAGCTTTCTTT. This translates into CASSAGYTEAFF.

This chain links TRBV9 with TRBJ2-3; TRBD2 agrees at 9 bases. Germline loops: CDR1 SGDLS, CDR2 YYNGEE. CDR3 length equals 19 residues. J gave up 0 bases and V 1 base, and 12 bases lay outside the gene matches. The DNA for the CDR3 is TGTGCCAGCAGCGTAACTAGCGGGTCGAGCAGAGCTAGCACAGATACGCAGTATTTT. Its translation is CASSVTSGSSRASTDTQYF.

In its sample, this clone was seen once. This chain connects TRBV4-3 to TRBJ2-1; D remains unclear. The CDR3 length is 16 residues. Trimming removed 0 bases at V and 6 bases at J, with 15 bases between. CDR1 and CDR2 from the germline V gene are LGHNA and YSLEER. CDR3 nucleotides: TGCGCCAGCAGCCAAGATAGTCCCGGGTATCGCAATGAGCAGTTCTTC. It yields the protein CASSQDSPGYRNEQFF.

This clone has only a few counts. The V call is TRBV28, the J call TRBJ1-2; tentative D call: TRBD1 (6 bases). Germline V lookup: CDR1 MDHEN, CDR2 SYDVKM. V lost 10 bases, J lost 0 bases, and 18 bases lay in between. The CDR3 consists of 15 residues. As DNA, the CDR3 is TGTGCCACCGGAGATTTGGACAGTACTAACTATGGCTACACCTTC. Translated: CATGDLDSTNYGYTF.

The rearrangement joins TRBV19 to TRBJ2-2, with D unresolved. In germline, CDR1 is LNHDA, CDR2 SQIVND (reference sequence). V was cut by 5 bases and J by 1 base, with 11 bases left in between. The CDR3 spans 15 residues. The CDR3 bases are TGTGCCAGTAGTCCTCCCTGGCTGAACACCGGGGAGCTGTTTTTT. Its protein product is CASSPPWLNTGELFF.

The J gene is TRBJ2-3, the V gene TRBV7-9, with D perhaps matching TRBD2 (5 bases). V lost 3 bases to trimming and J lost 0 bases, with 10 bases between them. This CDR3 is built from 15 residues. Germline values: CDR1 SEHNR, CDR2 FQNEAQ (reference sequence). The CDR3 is CASSFKRSSTDTQYF. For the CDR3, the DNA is TGTGCCAGCAGCTTTAAGCGGAGTAGCACAGATACGCAGTATTTT.

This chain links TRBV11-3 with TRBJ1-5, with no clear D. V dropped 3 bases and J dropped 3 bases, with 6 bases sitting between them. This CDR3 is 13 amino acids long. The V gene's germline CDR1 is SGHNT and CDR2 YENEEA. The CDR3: CASSFGPNQPQHF. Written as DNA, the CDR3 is TGTGCCAGCAGCTTCGGTCCCAATCAGCCCCAGCATTTT.

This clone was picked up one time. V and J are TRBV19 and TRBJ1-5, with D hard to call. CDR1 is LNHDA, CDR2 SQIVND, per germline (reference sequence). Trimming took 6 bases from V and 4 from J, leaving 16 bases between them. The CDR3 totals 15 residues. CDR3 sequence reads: CASSLPGSRNQPQHF. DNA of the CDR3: TGTGCCAGTAGCCTCCCGGGTTCGAGGAATCAGCCCCAGCATTTT.

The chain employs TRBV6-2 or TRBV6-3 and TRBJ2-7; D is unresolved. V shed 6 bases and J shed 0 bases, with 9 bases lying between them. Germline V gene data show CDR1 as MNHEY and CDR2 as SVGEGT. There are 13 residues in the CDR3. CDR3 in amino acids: CASSLFPSYEQYV. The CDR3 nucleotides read TGTGCCAGCAGCCTATTTCCCTCCTACGAGCAGTACGTC.